This record concerns one T cell receptor (beta chain) sequence. The protocol was immunoSEQ multiplex PCR, while the TCRdb copy is restricted to in-frame clones and leaves out a portion. The sample lists 65,000 to 85,000 clones, 94% seen once, with around 0.97% in the top ten. This record comes from a study of T cell changes during pregnancy in multiple sclerosis. The source is a female donor in good health, enrolled as a control in a pregnancy study. The sample was peripheral blood, taken in the second trimester of pregnancy.

The CDR3 loop reads CASSRLGASGNTGELFF. The CDR3 DNA is TGTGCCAGCAGCCGCTTGGGGGCTAGCGGAAACACCGGGGAGCTGTTTTTT. This chain joins TRBV7-8 and TRBJ2-2; D is possibly TRBD2 (7 bases). Germline CDR1 and CDR2: SGHVS and FQNEAQ. The V and J ends lost 5 bases and 2 bases respectively, with 18 bases between them. CDR3 length: 17 amino acids.